This TCR beta chain was documented in a study of human T cells and chemical hapten exposure. Looking at the study overall: Patients were mainly female, each with alopecia areata, totalis or universalis.

Noted time point: pre-sensitization, week 0. Documented treatment: therapeutic diphenylcyclopropenone sensitization with weekly scalp DPC. Ahead of applying each patch test, blood was sampled. Germline V lookup: CDR1 SGHRS, CDR2 YFSETQ. The CDR3 totals 14 residues. Germline trimming cut 7 bases from V and 8 bases from J; bases unmatched to any gene: 9. Study findings and constraints: High-frequency TCRs, those above 1 in 1000, stayed the same after DPC sensitization. Compared to controls, expanded TCRs made significantly more large clusters of similar CDR3s.

TCRdb reprocessed the RACE reads via MiXCR and lists one record per CDR3 protein. Altogether 300,000 to 450,000 distinct CDR3 sequences are present, roughly 6% being singletons, with the ten largest covering 7% to 10%. This clonotype was picked up many times. Its antigen is unidentified. This TCR came from a woman between 18 and 30 years old with alopecia areata. Some clones in this sample may be carry-over from other donors' samples. The specimen comprised whole blood, sampled in connection with sensitization to the hapten diphenylcyclopropenone (DPC). The V call is TRBV5-1, the J call TRBJ2-1, with 10 bases aligning to TRBD2. Here the CDR3 reads CASQTGTSDYEQFF. The CDR3 DNA follows: TGCGCCAGCCAAACCGGGACTAGCGATTATGAGCAGTTCTTC.